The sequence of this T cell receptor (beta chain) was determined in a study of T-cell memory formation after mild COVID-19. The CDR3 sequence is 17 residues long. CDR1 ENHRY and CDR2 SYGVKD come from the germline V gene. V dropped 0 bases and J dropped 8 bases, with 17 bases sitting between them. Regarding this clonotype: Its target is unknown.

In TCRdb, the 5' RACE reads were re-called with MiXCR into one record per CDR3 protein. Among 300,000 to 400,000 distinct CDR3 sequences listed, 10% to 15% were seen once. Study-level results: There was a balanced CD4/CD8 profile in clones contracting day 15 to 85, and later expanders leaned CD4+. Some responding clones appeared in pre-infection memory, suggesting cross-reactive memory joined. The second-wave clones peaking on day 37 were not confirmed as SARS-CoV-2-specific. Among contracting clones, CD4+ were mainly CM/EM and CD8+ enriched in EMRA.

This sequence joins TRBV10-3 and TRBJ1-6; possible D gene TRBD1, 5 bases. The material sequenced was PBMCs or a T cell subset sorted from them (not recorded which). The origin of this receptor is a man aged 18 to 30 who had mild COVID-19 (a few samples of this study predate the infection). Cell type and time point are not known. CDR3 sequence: CAISESKGHISHSPLHF. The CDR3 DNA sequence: TGTGCCATCAGTGAGTCTAAAGGACACATTAGCCATTCACCCCTCCACTTT.